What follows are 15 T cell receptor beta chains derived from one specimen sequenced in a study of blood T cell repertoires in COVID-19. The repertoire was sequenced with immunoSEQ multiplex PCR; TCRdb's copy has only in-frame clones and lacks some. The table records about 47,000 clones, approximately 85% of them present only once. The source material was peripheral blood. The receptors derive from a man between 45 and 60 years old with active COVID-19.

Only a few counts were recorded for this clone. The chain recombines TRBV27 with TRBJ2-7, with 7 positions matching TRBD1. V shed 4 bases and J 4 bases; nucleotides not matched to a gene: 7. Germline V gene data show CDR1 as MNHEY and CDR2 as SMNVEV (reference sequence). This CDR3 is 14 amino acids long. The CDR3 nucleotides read TGTGCCAGCAGTTGGGGAAGGGGGCAGTACGAGCAGTACTTC. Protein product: CASSWGRGQYEQYF.

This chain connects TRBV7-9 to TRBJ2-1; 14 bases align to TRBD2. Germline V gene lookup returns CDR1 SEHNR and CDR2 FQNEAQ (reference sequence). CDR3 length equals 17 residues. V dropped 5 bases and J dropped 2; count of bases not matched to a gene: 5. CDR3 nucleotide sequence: TGTGCCAGCAGCCACGGACTAGCGGGAGGCGCCTACAATGAGCAGTTCTTC. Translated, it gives CASSHGLAGGAYNEQFF.

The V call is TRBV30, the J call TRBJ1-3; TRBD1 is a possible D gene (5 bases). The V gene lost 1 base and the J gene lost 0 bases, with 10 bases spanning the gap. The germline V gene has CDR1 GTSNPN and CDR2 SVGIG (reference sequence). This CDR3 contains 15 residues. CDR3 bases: TGTGCCTGGAGTGCCAGGGCTAGCTCTGGAAACACCATATATTTT. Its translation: CAWSARASSGNTIYF.

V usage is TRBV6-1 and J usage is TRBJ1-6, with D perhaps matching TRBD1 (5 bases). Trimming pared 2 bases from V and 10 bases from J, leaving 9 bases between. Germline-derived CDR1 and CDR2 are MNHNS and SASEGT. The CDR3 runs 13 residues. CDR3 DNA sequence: TGTGCCAGCAGTGAACAGGGAGGGTCACCCCTCCACTTT. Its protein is CASSEQGGSPLHF.

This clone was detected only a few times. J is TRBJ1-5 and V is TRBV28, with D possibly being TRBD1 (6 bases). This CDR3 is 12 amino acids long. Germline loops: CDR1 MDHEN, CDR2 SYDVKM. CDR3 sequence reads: CANGGAYQPQHF. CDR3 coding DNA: TGTGCGAACGGGGGGGCCTATCAGCCCCAGCATTTT.

The chain's CDR3 is CASSPGLVYEQYV. The DNA for the CDR3 is TGTGCCAGCAGCCCCGGACTAGTATATGAGCAGTACGTC. This sequence joins TRBV14 and TRBJ2-7; 7 bases are a match to TRBD2. Germline V lookup: CDR1 SGHDN, CDR2 FVKESK. V was pared by 4 bases and J by 7 bases, with 7 bases of the junction left unmatched. This CDR3 spans 13 amino acids.

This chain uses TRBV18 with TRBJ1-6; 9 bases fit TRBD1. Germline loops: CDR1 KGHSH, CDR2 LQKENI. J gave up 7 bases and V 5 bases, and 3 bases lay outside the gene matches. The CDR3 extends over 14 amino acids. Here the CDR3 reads CASSSDRGNSPLHF. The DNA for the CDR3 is TGTGCCAGCTCATCGGACAGGGGAAATTCACCCCTCCACTTT. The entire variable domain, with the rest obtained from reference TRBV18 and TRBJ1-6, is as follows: NAGVMQNPRHLVRRRGQEARLRCSPMKGHSHVYWYRQLPEEGLKFMVYLQKENIIDESGMPKERFSAEFPKEGPSILRIQQVVRGDSAAYFCASSSDRGNSPLHFGNGTRLTVT.

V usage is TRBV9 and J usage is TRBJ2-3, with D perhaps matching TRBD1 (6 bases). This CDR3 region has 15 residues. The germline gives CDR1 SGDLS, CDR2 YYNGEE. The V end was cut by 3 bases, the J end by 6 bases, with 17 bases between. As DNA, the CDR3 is TGTGCCAGCAGCGCCTTAACAGGGTTTGTTGATACGCAGTATTTT. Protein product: CASSALTGFVDTQYF.

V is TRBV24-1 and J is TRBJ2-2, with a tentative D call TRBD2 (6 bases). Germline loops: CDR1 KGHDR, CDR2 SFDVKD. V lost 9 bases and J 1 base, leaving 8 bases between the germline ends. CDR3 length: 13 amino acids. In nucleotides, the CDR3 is TGTGCCACCCGTAGCGGGAACACCGGGGAGCTGTTTTTT. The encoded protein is CATRSGNTGELFF.

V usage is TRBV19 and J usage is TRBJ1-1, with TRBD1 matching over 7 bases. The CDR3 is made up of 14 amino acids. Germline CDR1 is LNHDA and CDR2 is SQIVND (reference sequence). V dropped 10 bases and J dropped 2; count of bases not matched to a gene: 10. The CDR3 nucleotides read TGTGCCACCCGACGGGGACAGACAAACACTGAAGCTTTCTTT. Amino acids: CATRRGQTNTEAFF.

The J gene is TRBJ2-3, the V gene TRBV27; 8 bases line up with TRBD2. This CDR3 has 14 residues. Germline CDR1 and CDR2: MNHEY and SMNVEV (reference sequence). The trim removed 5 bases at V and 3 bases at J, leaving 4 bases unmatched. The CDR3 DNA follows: TGTGCCAGCAGTAACGGACTAGCTACAGATACGCAGTATTTT. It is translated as CASSNGLATDTQYF.

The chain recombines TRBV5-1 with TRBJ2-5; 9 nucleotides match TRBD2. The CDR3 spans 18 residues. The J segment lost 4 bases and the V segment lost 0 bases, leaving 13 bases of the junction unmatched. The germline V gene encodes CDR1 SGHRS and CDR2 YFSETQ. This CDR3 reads CASSLVISGGVSRETQYF. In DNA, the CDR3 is TGCGCCAGCAGCTTGGTGATTAGCGGGGGAGTAAGCAGAGAGACCCAGTACTTC.

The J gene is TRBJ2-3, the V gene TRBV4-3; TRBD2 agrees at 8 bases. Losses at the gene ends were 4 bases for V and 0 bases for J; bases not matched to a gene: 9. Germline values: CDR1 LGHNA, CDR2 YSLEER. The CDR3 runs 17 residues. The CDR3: CASSPRALAASTDTQYF. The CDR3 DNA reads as TGCGCCAGCAGCCCGCGGGCACTAGCGGCCAGCACAGATACGCAGTATTTT.

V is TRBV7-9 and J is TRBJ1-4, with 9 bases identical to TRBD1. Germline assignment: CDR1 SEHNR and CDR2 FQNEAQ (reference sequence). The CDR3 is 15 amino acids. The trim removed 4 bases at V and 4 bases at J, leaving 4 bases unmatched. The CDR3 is CASSSTGGSNEKLFF. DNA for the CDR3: TGTGCCAGCAGCTCAACAGGGGGCAGTAATGAAAAACTGTTTTTT.

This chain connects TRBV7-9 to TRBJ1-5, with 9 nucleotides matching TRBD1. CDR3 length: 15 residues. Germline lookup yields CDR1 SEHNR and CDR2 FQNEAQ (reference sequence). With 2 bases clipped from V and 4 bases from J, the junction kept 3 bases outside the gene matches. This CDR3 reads CASSLSGTGNQPQHF. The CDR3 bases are TGTGCCAGCAGCTTATCAGGGACAGGGAATCAGCCCCAGCATTTT.